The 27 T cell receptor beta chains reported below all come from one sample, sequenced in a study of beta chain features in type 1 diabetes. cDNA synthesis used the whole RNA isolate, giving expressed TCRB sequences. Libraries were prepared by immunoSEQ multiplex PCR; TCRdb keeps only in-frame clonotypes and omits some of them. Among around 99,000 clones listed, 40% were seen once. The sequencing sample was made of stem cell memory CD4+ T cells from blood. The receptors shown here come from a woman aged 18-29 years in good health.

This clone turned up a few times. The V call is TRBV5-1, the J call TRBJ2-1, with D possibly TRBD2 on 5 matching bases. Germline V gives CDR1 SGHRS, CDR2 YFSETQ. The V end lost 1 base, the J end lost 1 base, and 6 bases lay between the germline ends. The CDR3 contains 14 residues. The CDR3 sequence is CASSLRTSYNEQFF. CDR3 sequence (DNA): TGCGCCAGCAGCTTGAGGACTTCCTACAATGAGCAGTTCTTC.

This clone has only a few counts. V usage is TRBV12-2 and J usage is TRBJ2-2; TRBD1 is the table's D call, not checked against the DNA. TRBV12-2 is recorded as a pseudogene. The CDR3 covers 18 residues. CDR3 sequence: CASRLRRSRARNTGELFF. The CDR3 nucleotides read TGTGCAAGTCGCTTACGAAGGTCCAGGGCGAGGAACACCGGGGAGCTGTTTTTT.

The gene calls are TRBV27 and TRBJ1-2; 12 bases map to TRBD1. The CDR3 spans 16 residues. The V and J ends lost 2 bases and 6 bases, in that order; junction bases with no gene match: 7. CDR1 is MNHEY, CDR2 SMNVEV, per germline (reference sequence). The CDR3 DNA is TGTGCCAGCAGTTTACGGTCGGGACAGGGGGCTGATGGCTACACCTTC. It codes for CASSLRSGQGADGYTF.

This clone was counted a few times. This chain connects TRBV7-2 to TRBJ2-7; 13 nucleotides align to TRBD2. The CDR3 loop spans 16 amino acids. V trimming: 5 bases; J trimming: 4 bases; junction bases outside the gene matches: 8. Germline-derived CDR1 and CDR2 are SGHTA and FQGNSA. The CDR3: CASSTRTSGRAYEQYF. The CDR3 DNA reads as TGTGCCAGCAGCACCCGGACTAGCGGGAGAGCGTACGAGCAGTACTTC.

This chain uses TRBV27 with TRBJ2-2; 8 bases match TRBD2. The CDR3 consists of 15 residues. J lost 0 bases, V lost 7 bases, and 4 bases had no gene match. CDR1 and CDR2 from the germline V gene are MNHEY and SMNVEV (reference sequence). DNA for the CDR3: TGTGCCAGCACGGCGGGAGGTGCGAACACCGGGGAGCTGTTTTTT. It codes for CASTAGGANTGELFF.

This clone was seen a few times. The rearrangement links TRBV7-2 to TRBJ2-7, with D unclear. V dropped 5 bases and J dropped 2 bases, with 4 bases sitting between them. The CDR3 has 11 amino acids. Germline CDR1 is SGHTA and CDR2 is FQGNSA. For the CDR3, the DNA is TGTGCCAGCAGCCAGGCCTACGAGCAGTACTTC. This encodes CASSQAYEQYF.

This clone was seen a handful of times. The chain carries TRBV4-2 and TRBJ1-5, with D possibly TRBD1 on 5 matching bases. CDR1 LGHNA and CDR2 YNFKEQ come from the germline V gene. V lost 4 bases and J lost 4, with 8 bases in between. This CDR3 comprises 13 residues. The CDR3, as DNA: TGTGCCAGCAGCCGGGGCCAGAATCAGCCCCAGCATTTT. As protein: CASSRGQNQPQHF.

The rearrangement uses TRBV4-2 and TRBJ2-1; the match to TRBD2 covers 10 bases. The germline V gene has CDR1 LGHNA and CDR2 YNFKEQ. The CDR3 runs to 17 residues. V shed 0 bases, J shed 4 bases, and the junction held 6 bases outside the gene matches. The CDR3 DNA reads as TGTGCCAGCAGCCAAGAAGGACTAGCGGTACAATACAATGAGCAGTTCTTC. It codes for CASSQEGLAVQYNEQFF.

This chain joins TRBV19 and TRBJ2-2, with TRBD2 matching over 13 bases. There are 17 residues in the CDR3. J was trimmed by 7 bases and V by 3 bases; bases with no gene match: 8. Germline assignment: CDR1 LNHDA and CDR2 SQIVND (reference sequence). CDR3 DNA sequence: TGTGCCAGTAGTATTTCCGGACTAGCGGGAGAGGGCGGGGAGCTGTTTTTT. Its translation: CASSISGLAGEGGELFF.

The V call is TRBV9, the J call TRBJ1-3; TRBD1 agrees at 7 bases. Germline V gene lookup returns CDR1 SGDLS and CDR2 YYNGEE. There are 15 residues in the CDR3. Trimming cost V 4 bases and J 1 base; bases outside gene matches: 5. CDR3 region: CASSLTGQSGNTIYF. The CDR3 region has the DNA TGTGCCAGCAGCCTGACAGGGCAATCTGGAAACACCATATATTTT.

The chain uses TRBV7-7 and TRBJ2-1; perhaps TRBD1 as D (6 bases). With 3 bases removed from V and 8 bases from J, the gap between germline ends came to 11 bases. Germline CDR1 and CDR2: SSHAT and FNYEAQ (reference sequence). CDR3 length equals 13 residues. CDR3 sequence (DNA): TGTGCCAGCAGCTTCACAGGGAACTATGAGCAGTTCTTC. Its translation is CASSFTGNYEQFF. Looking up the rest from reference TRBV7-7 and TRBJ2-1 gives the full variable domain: GAGVSQSPRYKVTKRGQDVTLRCDPISSHATLYWYQQALGQGPEFLTYFNYEAQPDKSGLPSDRFSAERPEGSISTLTIQRTEQRDSAMYRCASSFTGNYEQFFGPGTRLTVL.

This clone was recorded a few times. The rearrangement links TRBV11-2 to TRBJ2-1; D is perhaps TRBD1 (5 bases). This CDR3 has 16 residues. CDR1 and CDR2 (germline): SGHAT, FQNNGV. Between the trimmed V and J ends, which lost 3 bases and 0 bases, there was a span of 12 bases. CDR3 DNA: TGTGCCAGCAGCTTGGCCGGACAAAGCTCCTACAATGAGCAGTTCTTC. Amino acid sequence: CASSLAGQSSYNEQFF.

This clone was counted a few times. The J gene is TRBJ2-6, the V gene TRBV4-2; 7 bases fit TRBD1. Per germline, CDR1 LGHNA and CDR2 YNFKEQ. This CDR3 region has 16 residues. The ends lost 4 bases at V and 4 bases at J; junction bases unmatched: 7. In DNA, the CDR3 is TGTGCCAGCAGCCTGACAGGGAATGCAGGGGCCAACGTCCTGACTTTC. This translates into CASSLTGNAGANVLTF.

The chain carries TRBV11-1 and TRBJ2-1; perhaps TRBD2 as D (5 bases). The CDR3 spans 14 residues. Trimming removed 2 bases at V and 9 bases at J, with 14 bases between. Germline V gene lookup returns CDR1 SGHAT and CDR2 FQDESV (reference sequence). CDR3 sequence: CASSLLESRGEQFF. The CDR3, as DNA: TGTGCCAGCAGCTTATTAGAGTCTCGGGGTGAGCAGTTCTTC.

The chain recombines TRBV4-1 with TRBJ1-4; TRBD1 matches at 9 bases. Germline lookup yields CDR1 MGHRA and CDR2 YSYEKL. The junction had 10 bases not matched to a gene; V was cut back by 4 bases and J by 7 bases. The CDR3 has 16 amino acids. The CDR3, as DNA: TGCGCCAGCAGCCTCGCCCGGACAGGGGTCCGTGAAAAACTGTTTTTT. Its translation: CASSLARTGVREKLFF.

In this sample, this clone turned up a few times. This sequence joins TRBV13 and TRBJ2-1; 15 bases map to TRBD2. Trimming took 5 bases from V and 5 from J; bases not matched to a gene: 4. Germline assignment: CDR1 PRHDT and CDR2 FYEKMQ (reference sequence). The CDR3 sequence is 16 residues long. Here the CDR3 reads CASSRWTSGRDNEQFF. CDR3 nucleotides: TGTGCCAGCAGCCGTTGGACTAGCGGGAGGGACAATGAGCAGTTCTTC.

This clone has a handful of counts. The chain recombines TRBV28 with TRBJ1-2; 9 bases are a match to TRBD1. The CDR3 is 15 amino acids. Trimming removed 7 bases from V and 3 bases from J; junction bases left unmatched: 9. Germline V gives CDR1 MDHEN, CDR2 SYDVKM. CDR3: CASTETGGRDYGYTF. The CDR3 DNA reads TGTGCCAGCACCGAAACAGGGGGCAGAGACTATGGCTACACCTTC.

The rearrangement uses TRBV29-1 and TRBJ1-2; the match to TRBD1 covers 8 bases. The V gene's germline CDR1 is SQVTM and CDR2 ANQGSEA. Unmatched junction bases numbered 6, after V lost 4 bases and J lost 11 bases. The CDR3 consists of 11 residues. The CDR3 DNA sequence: TGCAGCGTTGGCCTCGGGACAGGTTACACCTTC. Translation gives CSVGLGTGYTF.

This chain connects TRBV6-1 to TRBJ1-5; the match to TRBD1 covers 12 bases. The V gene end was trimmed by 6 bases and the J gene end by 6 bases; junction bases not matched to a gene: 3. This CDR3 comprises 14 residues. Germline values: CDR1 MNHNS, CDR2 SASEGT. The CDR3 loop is CASSGGQGAQPQHF. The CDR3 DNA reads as TGTGCCAGCAGCGGGGGACAGGGGGCTCAGCCCCAGCATTTT.

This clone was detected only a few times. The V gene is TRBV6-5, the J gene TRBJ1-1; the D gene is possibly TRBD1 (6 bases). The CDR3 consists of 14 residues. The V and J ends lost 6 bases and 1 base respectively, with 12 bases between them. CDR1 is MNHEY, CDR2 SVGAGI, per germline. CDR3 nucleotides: TGTGCCAGCAGAACAGGGAATTCGAACACTGAAGCTTTCTTT. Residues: CASRTGNSNTEAFF.

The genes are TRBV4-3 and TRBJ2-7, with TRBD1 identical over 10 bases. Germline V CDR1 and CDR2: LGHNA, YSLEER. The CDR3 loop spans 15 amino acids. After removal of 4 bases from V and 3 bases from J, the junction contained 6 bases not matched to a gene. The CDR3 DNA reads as TGCGCCAGCAGCCGCCACCGGGACAGGGGCTACGAGCAGTACTTC. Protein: CASSRHRDRGYEQYF.

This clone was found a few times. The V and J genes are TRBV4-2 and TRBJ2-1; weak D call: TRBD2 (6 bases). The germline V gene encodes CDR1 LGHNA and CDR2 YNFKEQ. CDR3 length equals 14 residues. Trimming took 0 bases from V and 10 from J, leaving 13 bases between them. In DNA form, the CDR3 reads TGTGCCAGCAGCCAAGAAATCGGGAGAGGGGAGCAGTTCTTC. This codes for CASSQEIGRGEQFF.

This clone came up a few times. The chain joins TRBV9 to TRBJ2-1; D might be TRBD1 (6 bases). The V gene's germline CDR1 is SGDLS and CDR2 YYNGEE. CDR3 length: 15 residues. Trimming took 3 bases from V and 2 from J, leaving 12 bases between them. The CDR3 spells CASSAGTRTYNEQFF. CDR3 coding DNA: TGTGCCAGCAGCGCCGGGACACGTACCTACAATGAGCAGTTCTTC.

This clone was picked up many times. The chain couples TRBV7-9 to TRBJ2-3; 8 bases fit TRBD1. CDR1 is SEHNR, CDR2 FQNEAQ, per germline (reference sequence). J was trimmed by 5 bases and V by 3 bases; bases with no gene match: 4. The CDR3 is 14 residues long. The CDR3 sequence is CASSFSDRGDTQYF. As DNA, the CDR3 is TGTGCCAGCAGCTTCTCCGACAGGGGAGATACGCAGTATTTT.

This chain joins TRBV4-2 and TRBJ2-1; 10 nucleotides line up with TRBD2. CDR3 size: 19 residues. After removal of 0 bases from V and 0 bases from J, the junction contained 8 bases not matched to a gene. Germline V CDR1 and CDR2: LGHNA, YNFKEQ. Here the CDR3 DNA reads TGTGCCAGCAGCCAAGATACTAGCGGGACGTTCAGCTCCTACAATGAGCAGTTCTTC. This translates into CASSQDTSGTFSSYNEQFF.

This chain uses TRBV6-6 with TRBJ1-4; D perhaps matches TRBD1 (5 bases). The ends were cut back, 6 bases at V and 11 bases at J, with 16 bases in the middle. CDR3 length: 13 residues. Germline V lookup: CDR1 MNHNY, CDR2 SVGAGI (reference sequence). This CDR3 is CASRGRQGSKLFF. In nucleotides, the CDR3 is TGTGCCAGCAGAGGGCGCCAGGGTAGTAAACTGTTTTTT.

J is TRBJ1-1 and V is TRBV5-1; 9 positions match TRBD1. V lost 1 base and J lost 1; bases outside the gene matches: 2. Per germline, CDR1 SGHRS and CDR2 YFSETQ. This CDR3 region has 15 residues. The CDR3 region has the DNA TGCGCCAGCAGCTTGAAGACAGGGGGGAACACTGAAGCTTTCTTT. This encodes CASSLKTGGNTEAFF.